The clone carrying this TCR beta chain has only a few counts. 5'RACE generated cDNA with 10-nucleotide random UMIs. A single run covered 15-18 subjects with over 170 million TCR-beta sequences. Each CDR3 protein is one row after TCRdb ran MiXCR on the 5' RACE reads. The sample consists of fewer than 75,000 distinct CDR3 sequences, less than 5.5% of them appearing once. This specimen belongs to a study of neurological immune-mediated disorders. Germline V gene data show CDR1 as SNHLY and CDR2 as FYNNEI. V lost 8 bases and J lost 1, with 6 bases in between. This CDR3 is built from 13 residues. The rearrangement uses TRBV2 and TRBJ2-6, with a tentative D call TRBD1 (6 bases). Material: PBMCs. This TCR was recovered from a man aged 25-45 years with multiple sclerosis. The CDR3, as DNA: TGTGCCAGCCAGGGGTCTGGGGCCAACGTCCTGACTTTC. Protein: CASQGSGANVLTF.